The sequence of this TCR beta chain was determined in a study of CXCR3-negative and CXCR3-positive naive CD8 T cells. General study points: Naive CXCR3-positive cells had TRB CDR3s more hydrophobic than those of CXCR3-negative naive cells.

All TRB cDNA libraries came from 5' RACE performed with UMI labels. TCRdb derives one entry per CDR3 protein from the 5' RACE reads, leaving out DNA. With over 150,000 distinct CDR3 sequences in the sample, the ten largest clones hold approximately 0.5%. Of note for this clonotype: Its specificity is not known.

This CDR3 has 15 residues. The germline CDR1 and CDR2 sequences are LGHNA and YNFKEQ. The receptor was derived from a human donor in good health. Some clones in this sample may be carry-over from other donors' samples. The sequencing input was naive CXCR3+ CD8+ T cells from blood. Noted subset: CD45RO-CCR7+CD27+CD95- naive CD8+ T cells expressing CXCR3 (TNR3+). The chain has TRBV4-2 and TRBJ2-3. The CDR3 protein is CASSQERTGTDTQYF.